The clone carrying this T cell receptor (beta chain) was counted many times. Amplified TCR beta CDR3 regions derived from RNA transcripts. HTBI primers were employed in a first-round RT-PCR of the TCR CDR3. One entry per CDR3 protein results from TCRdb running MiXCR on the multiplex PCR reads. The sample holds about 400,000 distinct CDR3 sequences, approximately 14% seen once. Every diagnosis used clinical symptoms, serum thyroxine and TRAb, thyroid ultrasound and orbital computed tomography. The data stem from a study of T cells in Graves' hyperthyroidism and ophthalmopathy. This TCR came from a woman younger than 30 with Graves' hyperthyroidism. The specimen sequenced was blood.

CDR3 DNA: TGTGCCAGCAGTTTAAGGGCCGGGGGGGAGCCCCAGCATTTT. It translates to CASSLRAGGEPQHF. V usage is TRBV27 and J usage is TRBJ1-5; TRBD1 might be the D (5 bases). This CDR3 is 14 amino acids long. The V gene lost 2 bases and the J gene lost 8 bases, with 13 bases spanning the gap. The germline V gene encodes CDR1 MNHEY and CDR2 SMNVEV (reference sequence).